One and the same sample provided the 10 T cell receptor beta chains below, sequenced in a study of T-cell reconstitution after alpha-beta-depleted transplantation in children. Library preparation (for TCRbeta) was performed with unique molecular identifiers. TCRdb independently ran MiXCR on the PCR reads; one entry per CDR3 protein. The sample carries approximately 250,000 distinct CDR3 sequences, roughly 24% recorded once. The material was PBMCs, obtained before TCRalphabeta/CD19-depleted stem cell transplant. Every receptor here comes from a girl aged 2 to 10 with Fanconi anemia, due to receive a stem cell transplant.

The gene calls are TRBV29-1 and TRBJ2-7; 9 positions match TRBD1. Unmatched junction bases numbered 10, after V lost 7 bases and J lost 6 bases. Germline values: CDR1 SQVTM, CDR2 ANQGSEA. CDR3 length: 13 residues. The CDR3 region has the DNA TGCAGCGCCCTCAGGGCGACAGGGGGCGAGCAGTACTTC. Translating gives CSALRATGGEQYF.

Ten or more counts support this clonotype. The chain uses TRBV29-1 and TRBJ1-1, with D maybe TRBD1 (6 bases). V shed 6 bases and J shed 4 bases, with 21 bases lying between them. Germline CDR1 and CDR2: SQVTM and ANQGSEA. This CDR3 has 15 residues. CDR3 protein: CSVHHEGGEGTEAFF. The CDR3 DNA is TGCAGCGTCCATCACGAGGGGGGAGAGGGCACTGAAGCTTTCTTT.

This clonotype was picked up a small number of times. The V call is TRBV20-1, the J call TRBJ1-5; D is ambiguous. Germline V gene lookup returns CDR1 DFQATT and CDR2 SNEGSKA (reference sequence). V lost 2 bases and J lost 7, with 9 bases in between. The CDR3 loop spans 12 amino acids. The CDR3 loop is CSARLGTQPQHF. The CDR3 region has the DNA TGCAGTGCTAGACTGGGAACCCAGCCCCAGCATTTT.

This chain uses TRBV29-1 with TRBJ1-1; unclear D gene. Germline V gives CDR1 SQVTM, CDR2 ANQGSEA. V was cut by 0 bases and J by 5 bases, with 16 bases left in between. The CDR3 extends over 15 amino acids. The CDR3 sequence is CSVEDLEGWMTEAFF. The CDR3 DNA follows: TGCAGCGTTGAAGATCTGGAGGGTTGGATGACTGAAGCTTTCTTT.

This clonotype was seen ten or more times. This chain joins TRBV20-1 and TRBJ2-3; 15 positions match TRBD2. CDR1 is DFQATT, CDR2 SNEGSKA, per germline (reference sequence). CDR3 length: 22 amino acids. V was clipped by 2 bases and J by 1 base; unmatched bases: 19. Here the CDR3 DNA reads TGCAGTGCTAGATCCTTTATCGGGACTAGCGGGAGGCGAGAGTTCGGCACAGATACGCAGTATTTT. Amino acids: CSARSFIGTSGRREFGTDTQYF.

This clonotype appeared once. The V call is TRBV10-3, the J call TRBJ1-5; D gene ambiguous. Germline-derived CDR1 and CDR2 are ENHRY and SYGVKD. The V gene lost 7 bases and the J gene lost 6 bases, with 4 bases spanning the gap. The CDR3 has 10 amino acids. This CDR3 is CAIIIQPQHF. CDR3 DNA: TGTGCCATCATAATTCAGCCCCAGCATTTT.

The chain is built from TRBV19 and TRBJ2-1; no definite D call. Germline loops: CDR1 LNHDA, CDR2 SQIVND (reference sequence). The CDR3 has 15 amino acids. V gave up 7 bases and J gave up 5 bases, with 18 bases separating them. The CDR3 sequence: CASTGVSGPHNEQFF. Written as DNA, the CDR3 is TGTGCCAGTACCGGTGTGTCAGGTCCCCACAATGAGCAGTTCTTC. The full variable domain, completed using reference TRBV19 and TRBJ2-1, is DGGITQSPKYLFRKEGQNVTLSCEQNLNHDAMYWYRQDPGQGLRLIYYSQIVNDFQKGDIAEGYSVSREKKESFPLTVTSAQKNPTAFYLCASTGVSGPHNEQFFGPGTRLTVL.

CDR3 bases: TGTGCCAGTACAGACAGGCGGGGGATCACCTTTAGGAATCAGCCCCAGCATTTT. This codes for CASTDRRGITFRNQPQHF. The chain is built from TRBV19 and TRBJ1-5; a weak D match, TRBD1 (6 bases). V gave up 7 bases and J gave up 4 bases, with 26 bases separating them. This CDR3 spans 18 amino acids. Germline V gene sequence: CDR1 LNHDA, CDR2 SQIVND (reference sequence).

The chain joins TRBV5-1 to TRBJ2-7, with 8 bases aligning to TRBD1. V lost 4 bases and J lost 3; bases outside the gene matches: 15. The germline V gene has CDR1 SGHRS and CDR2 YFSETQ. This CDR3 has 17 residues. The CDR3 region is CASSKRISGQEFYEQYF. The DNA for the CDR3 is TGCGCCAGCAGCAAAAGGATTTCGGGACAGGAGTTCTACGAGCAGTACTTC.

This clonotype was observed a handful of times. The chain couples TRBV6-5 to TRBJ2-2; TRBD1 aligns across 7 bases. The CDR3 contains 15 residues. CDR1 MNHEY and CDR2 SVGAGI come from the germline V gene. Trimming at V came to 4 bases and at J to 8 bases, leaving 10 bases not matched to a gene. The CDR3 protein is CASSFTGVEKGELFF. The CDR3 DNA reads as TGTGCCAGCAGTTTCACAGGGGTTGAGAAGGGGGAGCTGTTTTTT.